A selection of T cell receptor beta chains follows, all from one sample in a study of T cells in Graves' hyperthyroidism and ophthalmopathy. MiXCR was run by TCRdb on the multiplex PCR reads, yielding one entry per CDR3 protein. Of approximately 600,000 distinct CDR3 sequences in the sample, less than 25% were seen once. The sequenced sample was blood. These receptors originate from a man aged 30-40 years with Graves' ophthalmopathy. CDR3s include the opening cysteine and the closing phenylalanine or tryptophan. D genes are given only for firm matches. The size of a clone is reported for some rows only, either as once, few or many, or as a class for expanded clones.

clone_size d_call j_call v_call cdr3_aa cdr3_nt
. . TRBJ1-4 TRBV30 CAWKMERWENEKLFF TGTGCCTGGAAGATGGAGAGGTGGGAGAATGAAAAACTGTTTTTT
. . TRBJ2-4 TRBV6-1 CASSQGRAKNIQYF TGTGCCAGCAGTCAGGGGCGCGCCAAAAACATTCAGTACTTC
. TRBD2 TRBJ2-2 TRBV7-8 CASSQLTSGRAGTGELFF TGTGCCAGCAGCCAATTGACTAGCGGGAGGGCCGGAACCGGGGAGCTGTTTTTT
few . TRBJ1-1 TRBV11-2 CASSLGSRVNTEALF TGTGCCAGCAGCTTAGGCAGCAGGGTGAACACTGAAGCTCTCTTT
. TRBD2 TRBJ2-7 TRBV10-3 CAISDRLAGNYEQYF TGTGCCATCAGTGATAGACTAGCGGGTAACTACGAGCAGTACTTC
. TRBD2 TRBJ2-3 TRBV28 CASNIASGITDTQYF TGTGCCAGCAACATCGCTAGCGGGATCACAGATACGCAGTATTTT
. . TRBJ1-2 TRBV28 CASSYRASNYGYTF TGTGCCAGCAGTTACAGGGCTTCTAACTATGGCTACACCTTC
many TRBD1 TRBJ2-2 TRBV19 CASSPGTGNTGELFF TGTGCCAGCAGTCCCGGGACAGGGAACACCGGGGAGCTGTTTTTT
many . TRBJ2-3 TRBV12-3/TRBV12-4 CASSLATTDTQYF TGTGCCAGCAGTTTAGCGACTACAGATACGCAGTATTTT
. TRBD2 TRBJ2-5 TRBV6-5 CASSSSGLAGTGETQYF TGTGCCAGCAGTTCATCCGGACTAGCGGGAACTGGAGAGACCCAGTACTTC